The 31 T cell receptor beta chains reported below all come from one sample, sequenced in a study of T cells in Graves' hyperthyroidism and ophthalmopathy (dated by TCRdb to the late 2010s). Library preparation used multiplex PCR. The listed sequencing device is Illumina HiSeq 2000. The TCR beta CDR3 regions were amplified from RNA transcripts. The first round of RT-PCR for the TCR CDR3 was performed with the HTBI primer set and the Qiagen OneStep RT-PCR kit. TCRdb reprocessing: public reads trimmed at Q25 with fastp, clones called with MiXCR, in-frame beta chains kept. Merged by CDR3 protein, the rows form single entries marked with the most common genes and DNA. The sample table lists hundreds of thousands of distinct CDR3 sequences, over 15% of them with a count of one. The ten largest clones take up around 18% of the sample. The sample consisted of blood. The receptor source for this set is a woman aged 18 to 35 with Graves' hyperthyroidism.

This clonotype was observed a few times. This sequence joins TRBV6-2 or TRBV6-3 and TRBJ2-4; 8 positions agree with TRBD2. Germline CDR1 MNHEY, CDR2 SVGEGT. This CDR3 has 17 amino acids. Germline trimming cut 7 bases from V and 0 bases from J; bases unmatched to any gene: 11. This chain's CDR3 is CASTLAGTRLAKNIQYF. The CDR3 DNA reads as TGTGCCAGCACCTTAGCGGGAACCCGACTAGCCAAAAACATTCAGTACTTC.

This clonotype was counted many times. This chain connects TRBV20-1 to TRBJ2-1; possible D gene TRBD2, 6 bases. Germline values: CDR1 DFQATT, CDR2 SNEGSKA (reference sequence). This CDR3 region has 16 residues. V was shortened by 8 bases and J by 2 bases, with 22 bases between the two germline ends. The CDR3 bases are TGCAGTCCCGCACGACCTTTTAGCGGCCCCTACAATGAGCAGTTCTTC. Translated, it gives CSPARPFSGPYNEQFF.

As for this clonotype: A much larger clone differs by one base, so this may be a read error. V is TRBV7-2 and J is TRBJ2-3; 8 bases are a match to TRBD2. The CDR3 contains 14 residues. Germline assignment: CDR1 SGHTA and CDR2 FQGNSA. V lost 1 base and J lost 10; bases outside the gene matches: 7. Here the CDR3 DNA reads TGTGCCAGCAGCTTAGATAGCGGGACACAAGCGCAGTATTTT. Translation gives CASSLDSGTQAQYF.

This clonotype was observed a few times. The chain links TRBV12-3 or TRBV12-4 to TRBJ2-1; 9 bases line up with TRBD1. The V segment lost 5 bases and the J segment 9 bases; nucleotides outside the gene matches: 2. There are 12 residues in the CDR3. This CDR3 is CASSRTGAEQFF. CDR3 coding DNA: TGTGCCAGCAGTCGGACAGGGGCTGAGCAGTTCTTC.

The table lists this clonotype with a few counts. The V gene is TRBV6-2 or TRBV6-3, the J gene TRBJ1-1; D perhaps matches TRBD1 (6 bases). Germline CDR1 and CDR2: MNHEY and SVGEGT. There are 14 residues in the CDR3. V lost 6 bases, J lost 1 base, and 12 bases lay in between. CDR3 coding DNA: TGTGCCAGCAGCAGGACAGCGAGGAACACTGAAGCTTTCTTT. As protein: CASSRTARNTEAFF.

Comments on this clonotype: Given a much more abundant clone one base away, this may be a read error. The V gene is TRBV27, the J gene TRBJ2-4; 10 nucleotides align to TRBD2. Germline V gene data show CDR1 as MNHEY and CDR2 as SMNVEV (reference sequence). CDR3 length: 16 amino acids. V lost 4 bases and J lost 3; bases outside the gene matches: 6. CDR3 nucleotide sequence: TGTGCCAGCAGTTCCCTAAGCGGGAGGGGCAAAAACATTCAGTACTTC. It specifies CASSSLSGRGKNIQYF.

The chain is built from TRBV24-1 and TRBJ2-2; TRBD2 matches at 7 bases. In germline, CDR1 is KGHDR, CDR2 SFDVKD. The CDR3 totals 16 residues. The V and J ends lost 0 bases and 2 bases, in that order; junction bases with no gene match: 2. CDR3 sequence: CATSDLREVNTGELFF. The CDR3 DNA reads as TGTGCCACCAGTGATTTGCGGGAGGTCAACACCGGGGAGCTGTTTTTT.

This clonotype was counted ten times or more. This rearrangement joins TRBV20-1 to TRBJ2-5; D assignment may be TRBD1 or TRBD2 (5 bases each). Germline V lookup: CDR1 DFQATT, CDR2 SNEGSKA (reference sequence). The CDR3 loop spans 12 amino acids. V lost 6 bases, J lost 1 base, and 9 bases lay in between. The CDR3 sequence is CSATGTQETQYF. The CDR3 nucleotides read TGCAGTGCCACCGGGACCCAAGAGACCCAGTACTTC.

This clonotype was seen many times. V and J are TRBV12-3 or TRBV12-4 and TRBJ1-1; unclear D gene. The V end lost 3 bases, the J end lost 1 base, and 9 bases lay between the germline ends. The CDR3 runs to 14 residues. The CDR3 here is CASSFNGENTEAFF. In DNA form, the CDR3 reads TGTGCCAGCAGTTTCAACGGAGAGAACACTGAAGCTTTCTTT.

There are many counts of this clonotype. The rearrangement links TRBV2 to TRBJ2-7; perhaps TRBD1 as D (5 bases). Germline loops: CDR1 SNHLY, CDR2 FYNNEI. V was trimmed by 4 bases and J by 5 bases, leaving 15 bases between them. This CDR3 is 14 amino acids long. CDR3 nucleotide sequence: TGTGCCAGCAGTGCCAGGGTCAGTATCGACGAGCAGTACTTC. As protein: CASSARVSIDEQYF.

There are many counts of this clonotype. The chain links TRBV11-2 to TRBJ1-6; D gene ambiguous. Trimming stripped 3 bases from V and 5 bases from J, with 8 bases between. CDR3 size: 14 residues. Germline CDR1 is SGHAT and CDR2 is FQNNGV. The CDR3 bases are TGTGCCAGCAGCTTGGAGATAGATAATTCACCCCTCCACTTT. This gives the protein CASSLEIDNSPLHF. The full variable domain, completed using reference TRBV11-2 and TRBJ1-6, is EAGVAQSPRYKIIEKRQSVAFWCNPISGHATLYWYQQILGQGPKLLIQFQNNGVVDDSQLPKDRFSAERLKGVDSTLKIQPAKLEDSAVYLCASSLEIDNSPLHFGNGTRLTVT.

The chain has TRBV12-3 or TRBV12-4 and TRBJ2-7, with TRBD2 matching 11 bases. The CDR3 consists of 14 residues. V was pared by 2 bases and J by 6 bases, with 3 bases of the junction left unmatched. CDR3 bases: TGTGCCAGCAGTTTACTAGCGGGAGGAGGCGAGCAGTACTTC. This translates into CASSLLAGGGEQYF.

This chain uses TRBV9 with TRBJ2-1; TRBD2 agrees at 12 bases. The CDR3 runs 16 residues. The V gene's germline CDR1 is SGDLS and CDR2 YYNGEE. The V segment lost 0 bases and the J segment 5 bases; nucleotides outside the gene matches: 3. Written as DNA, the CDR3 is TGTGCCAGCAGCGTAGGCCCTAGCGGGGGGGACAATGAGCAGTTCTTC. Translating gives CASSVGPSGGDNEQFF. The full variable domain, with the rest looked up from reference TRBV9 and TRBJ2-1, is DSGVTQTPKHLITATGQRVTLRCSPRSGDLSVYWYQQSLDQGLQFLIQYYNGEERAKGNILERFSAQQFPDLHSELNLSSLELGDSALYFCASSVGPSGGDNEQFFGPGTRLTVL.

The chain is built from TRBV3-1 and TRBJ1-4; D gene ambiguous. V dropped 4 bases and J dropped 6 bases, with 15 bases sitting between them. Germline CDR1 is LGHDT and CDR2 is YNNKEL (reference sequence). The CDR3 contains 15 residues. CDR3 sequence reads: CASSRTEGEDEKLFF. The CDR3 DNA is TGTGCCAGCAGCCGGACTGAGGGAGAGGATGAAAAACTGTTTTTT. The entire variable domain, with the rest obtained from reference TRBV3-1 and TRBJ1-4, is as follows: DTAVSQTPKYLVTQMGNDKSIKCEQNLGHDTMYWYKQDSKKFLKIMFSYNNKELIINETVPNRFSPKSPDKAHLNLHINSLELGDSAVYFCASSRTEGEDEKLFFGSGTQLSVL.

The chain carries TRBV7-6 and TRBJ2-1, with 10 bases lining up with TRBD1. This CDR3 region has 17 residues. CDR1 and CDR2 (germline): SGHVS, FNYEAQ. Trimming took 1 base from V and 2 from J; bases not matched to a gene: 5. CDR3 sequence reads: CASSLGLGTGAYNEQFF. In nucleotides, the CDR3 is TGTGCCAGCAGCTTAGGACTCGGGACAGGGGCCTACAATGAGCAGTTCTTC.

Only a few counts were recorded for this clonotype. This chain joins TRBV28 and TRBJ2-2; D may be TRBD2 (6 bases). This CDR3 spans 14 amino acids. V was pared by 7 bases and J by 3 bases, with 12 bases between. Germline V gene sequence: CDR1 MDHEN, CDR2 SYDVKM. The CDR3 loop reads CASTPGLHTGELFF. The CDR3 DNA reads TGTGCCAGCACCCCGGGACTTCACACCGGGGAGCTGTTTTTT.

CDR3 loop: CSARDLFGENYNEQFF. CDR3 DNA: TGCAGTGCTAGAGATTTATTCGGAGAAAACTACAATGAGCAGTTCTTC. The chain uses TRBV20-1 and TRBJ2-1; D call uncertain. Germline CDR1 and CDR2: DFQATT and SNEGSKA (reference sequence). The CDR3 runs 16 residues. The germline V and J ends were trimmed by 0 bases and 3 bases, with 15 bases remaining between them.

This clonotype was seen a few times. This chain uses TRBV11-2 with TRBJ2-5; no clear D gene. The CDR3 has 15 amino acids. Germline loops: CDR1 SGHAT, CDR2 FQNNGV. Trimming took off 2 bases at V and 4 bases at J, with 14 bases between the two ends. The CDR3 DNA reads TGTGCCAGCAGCTTACTCCGGGCTGGACGAGAGACCCAGTACTTC. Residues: CASSLLRAGRETQYF.

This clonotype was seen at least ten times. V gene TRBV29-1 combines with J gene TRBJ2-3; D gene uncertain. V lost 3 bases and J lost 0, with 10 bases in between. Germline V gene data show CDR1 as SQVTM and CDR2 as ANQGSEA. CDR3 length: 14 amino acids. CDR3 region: CSVEGYSSTDTQYF. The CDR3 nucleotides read TGCAGCGTTGAGGGATACAGCAGCACAGATACGCAGTATTTT.

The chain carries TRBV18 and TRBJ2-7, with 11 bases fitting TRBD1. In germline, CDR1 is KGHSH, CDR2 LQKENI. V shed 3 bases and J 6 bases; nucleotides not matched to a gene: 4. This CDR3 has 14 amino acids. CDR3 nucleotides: TGTGCCAGCTCACCGGGACAGGGGGTTCGCGAGCAGTACTTC. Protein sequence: CASSPGQGVREQYF. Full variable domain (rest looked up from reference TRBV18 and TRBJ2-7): NAGVMQNPRHLVRRRGQEARLRCSPMKGHSHVYWYRQLPEEGLKFMVYLQKENIIDESGMPKERFSAEFPKEGPSILRIQQVVRGDSAAYFCASSPGQGVREQYFGPGTRLTVT.

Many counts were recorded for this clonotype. Here the CDR3 DNA reads TGTGCCAGCAGCCCGGGACTGGGACTTCGCACTGAAGCTTTCTTT. It yields the protein CASSPGLGLRTEAFF. The V gene is TRBV27, the J gene TRBJ1-1; a weak D match, TRBD1 (5 bases). The CDR3 is 15 residues long. CDR1 and CDR2 (germline): MNHEY, SMNVEV (reference sequence). Trimming left V 6 bases short and J 4 bases short, with 18 bases between.

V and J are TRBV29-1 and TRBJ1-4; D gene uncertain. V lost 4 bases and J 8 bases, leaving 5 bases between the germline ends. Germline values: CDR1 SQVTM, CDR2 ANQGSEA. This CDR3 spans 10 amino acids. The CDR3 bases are TGCAGCGTTGGGTCCGAAAAACTGTTTTTT. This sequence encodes CSVGSEKLFF.

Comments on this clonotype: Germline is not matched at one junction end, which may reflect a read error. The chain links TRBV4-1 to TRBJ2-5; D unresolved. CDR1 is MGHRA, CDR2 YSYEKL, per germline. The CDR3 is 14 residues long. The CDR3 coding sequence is TGTGCCAGCAGCCAAGACCAAGCGCGAGAGACCCAGTACTTC. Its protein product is CASSQDQARETQYF.

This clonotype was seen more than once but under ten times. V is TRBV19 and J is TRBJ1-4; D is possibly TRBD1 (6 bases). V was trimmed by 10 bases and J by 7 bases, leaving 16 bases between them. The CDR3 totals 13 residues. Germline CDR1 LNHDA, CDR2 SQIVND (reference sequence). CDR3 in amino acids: CATTRDIGEKLFF. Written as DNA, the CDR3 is TGTGCCACCACCCGGGACATTGGTGAAAAACTGTTTTTT.

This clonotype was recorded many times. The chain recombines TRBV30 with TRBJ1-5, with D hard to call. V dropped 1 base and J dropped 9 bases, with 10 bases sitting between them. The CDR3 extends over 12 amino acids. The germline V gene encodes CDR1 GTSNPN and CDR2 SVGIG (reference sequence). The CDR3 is CAWSGVEGPQHF. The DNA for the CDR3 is TGTGCCTGGAGTGGAGTGGAAGGGCCCCAGCATTTT.

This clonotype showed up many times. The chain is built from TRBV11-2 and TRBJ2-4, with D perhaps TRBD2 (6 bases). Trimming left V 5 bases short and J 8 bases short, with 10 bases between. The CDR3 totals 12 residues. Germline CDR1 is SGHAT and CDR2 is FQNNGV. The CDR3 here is CASSGSGHIQYF. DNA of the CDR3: TGTGCCAGCAGCGGTAGCGGTCACATTCAGTACTTC.

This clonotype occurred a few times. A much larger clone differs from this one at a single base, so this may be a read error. Here the CDR3 DNA reads TGTGCCAGCGGTTGGGCAGGGGTGTCCTACAATGAGCAGTTCTTC. Encoded protein: CASGWAGVSYNEQFF. The rearrangement uses TRBV6-2 or TRBV6-3 and TRBJ2-1; weak D call: TRBD1 (6 bases). The V end lost 8 bases, the J end lost 1 base, and 15 bases lay between the germline ends. This CDR3 comprises 15 residues. Germline assignment: CDR1 MNHEY and CDR2 SVGEGT.

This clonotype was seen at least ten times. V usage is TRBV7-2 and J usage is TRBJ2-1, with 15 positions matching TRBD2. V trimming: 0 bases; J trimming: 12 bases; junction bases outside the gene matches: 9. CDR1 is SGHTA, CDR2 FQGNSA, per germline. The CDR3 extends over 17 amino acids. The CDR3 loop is CASSLAPGLAGGHRQFF. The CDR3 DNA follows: TGTGCCAGCAGCTTAGCGCCGGGACTAGCGGGAGGTCATCGGCAGTTCTTC.

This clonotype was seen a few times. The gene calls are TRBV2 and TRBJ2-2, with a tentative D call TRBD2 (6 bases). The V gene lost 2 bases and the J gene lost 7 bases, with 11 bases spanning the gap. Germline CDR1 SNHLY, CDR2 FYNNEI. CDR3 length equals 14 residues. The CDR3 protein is CASSEWEARGELFF. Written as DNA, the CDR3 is TGTGCCAGCAGTGAATGGGAGGCCCGCGGGGAGCTGTTTTTT.

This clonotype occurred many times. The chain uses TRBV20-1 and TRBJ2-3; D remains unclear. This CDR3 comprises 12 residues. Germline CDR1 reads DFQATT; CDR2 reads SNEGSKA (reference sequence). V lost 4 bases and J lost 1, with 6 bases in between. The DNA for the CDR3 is TGCAGTGCTACGGAAGGCACAGATACGCAGTATTTT. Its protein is CSATEGTDTQYF.

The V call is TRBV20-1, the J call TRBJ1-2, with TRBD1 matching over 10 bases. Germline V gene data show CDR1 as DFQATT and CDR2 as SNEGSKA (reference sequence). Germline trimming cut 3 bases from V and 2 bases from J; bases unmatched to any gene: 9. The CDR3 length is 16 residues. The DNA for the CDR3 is TGCAGTGCTAGCACCCTCGGGACAGGGGCCAACTATGGCTACACCTTC. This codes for CSASTLGTGANYGYTF.